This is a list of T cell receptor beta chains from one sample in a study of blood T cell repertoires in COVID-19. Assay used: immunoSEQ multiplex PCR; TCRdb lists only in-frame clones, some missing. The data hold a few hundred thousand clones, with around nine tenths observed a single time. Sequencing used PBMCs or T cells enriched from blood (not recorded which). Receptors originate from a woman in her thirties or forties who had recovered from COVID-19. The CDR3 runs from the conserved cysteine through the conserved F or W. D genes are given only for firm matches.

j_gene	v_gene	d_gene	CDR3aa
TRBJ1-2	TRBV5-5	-	CASSLDSGYTF
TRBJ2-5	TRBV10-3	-	CAISEIIDSETQYF
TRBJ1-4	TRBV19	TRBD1	CASTSLGQGYEKLFF
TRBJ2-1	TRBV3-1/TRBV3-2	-	CASSQTSGETGDLSPYNEQFF
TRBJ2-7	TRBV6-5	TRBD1	CASRRDSLYEQYF
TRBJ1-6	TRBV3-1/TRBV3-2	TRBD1	CASSLDRDDNSPLHF
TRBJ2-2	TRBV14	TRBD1	CASSSWTGGVYTGELFF
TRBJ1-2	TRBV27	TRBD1	CASSSPGQGGYGYTF
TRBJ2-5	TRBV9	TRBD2	CASSLTSGRGETQYF
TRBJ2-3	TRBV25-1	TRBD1	CASSDRDRGTDTQYF
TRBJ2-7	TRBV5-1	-	CASSLYGSLDEQYF
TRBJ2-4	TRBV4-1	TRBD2	CASRSFQGLAGERRAKNIQYF
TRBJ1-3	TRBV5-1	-	CASRDERRGGNTIYF
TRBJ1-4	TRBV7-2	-	CASSSQGRGNEKLFF
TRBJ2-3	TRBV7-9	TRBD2	CASSLGGGVDTQYF
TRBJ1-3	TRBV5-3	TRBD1	CARSLCGQGALSGNTIYF
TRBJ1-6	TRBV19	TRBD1	CASSGRDRLSSYNSPLHF
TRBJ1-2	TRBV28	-	CASSENQGDYGYTF
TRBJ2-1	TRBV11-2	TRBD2	CASSPIRGGREGEQFF
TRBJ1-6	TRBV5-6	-	CASSGPQRTNSPLHF
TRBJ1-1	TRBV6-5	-	CASSSPGEAFF
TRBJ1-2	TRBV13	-	CASSRTVHGYTF
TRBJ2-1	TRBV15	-	CATSAEGQYNEQFF
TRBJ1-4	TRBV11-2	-	CASSLRTDNEKLFF
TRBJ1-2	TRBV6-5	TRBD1	CASRTGGKYGYTF
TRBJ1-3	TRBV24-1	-	CATSGGGNTIYF
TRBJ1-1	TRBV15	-	CATSRDPTDTEAFF
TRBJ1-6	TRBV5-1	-	CASSLNPRANSPLHF
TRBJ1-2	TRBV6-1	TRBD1	CASSDITGDGYTF
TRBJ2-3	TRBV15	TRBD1	CATSKAPGTGGTDTQYF
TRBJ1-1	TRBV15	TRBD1	CATSRGQGVEAFF
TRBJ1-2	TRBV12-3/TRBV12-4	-	CASSSRRSYGYTF
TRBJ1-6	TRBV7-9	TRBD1	CASSQTGDSPLHF
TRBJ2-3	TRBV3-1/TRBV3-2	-	CASSGAWGADTQYF
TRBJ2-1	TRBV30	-	CAWSMGLLNEQFF
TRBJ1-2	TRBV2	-	CASSGQGTQGYTF
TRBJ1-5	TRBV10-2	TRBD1	CASSESSGTVFQPQHF
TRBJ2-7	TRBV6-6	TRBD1	CASSYPGTGFYEQYF
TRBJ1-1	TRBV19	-	CASSDTGKGTEAFF
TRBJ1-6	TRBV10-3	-	CAISEPPGSPLHF
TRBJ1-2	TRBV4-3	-	CASSQDWGVNYGYTF
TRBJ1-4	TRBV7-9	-	CASSLRQATNEKLFF
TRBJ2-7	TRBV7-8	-	CASSLVIREASYEQYF
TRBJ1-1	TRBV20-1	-	CSASFMNTEAFF
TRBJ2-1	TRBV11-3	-	CASSLAGVPYNEQFF
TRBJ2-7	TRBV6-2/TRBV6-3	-	CASSYSPPRRVTYEQYF
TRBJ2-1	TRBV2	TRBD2	CASSEGHQREGSMQFF
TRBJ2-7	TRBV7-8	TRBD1	CASSYRGRSGEQYF
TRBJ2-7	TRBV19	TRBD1	CASSIGDRGHYEQYF
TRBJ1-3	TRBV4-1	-	CASSQEGGRRNTIYF
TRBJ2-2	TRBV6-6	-	CASRAGGTTNTGELFF
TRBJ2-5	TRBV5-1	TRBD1	CASSLGDRIYGETQYF
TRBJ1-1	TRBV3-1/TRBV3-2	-	CASRQDGWAFF
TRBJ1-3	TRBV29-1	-	CSVGDTASGNTIYF
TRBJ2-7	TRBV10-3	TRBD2	CAISESGLAGGYEQYF